Each of the 22 T cell receptor beta chains below was sequenced from the same sample in a study of cytomegalovirus exposure and HLA in healthy donors. Only in-frame clones appear in the TCRdb table, and some are missing; sequencing was by immunoSEQ multiplex PCR. The top ten clones hold 5.5% to 7% of a sample with some 210,000 clones, over 65% of them seen once. Input material: PBMCs. These receptor sequences come from a woman aged 18-29 years in good health and CMV-seronegative.

This clone showed up just once. The CDR3 loop reads CASSADWLGETQYF. As DNA, the CDR3 is TGTGCCAGCAGTGCTGACTGGTTGGGAGAGACCCAGTACTTC. The chain recombines TRBV27 with TRBJ2-5; D is unclear. Trimming left V 5 bases short and J 4 bases short, with 14 bases between. The length of the CDR3 is 14 residues. Looked up from germline, CDR1 is MNHEY and CDR2 is SMNVEV (reference sequence).

The CDR3 bases are TGCAGCGTTCGACAGGGGGCGAACACCGGGGAGCTGTTTTTT. Amino acid sequence: CSVRQGANTGELFF. V is TRBV29-1 and J is TRBJ2-2; 9 bases are shared with TRBD1. V was pared by 5 bases and J by 0 bases, with 1 base of the junction left unmatched. The CDR3 has 14 amino acids. The germline V gene encodes CDR1 SQVTM and CDR2 ANQGSEA.

The chain recombines TRBV6-5 with TRBJ2-2; weak D call: TRBD2 (6 bases). V gave up 7 bases and J gave up 0 bases, with 9 bases separating them. There are 14 residues in the CDR3. Germline V gene lookup returns CDR1 MNHEY and CDR2 SVGAGI. The CDR3 nucleotides are TGTGCCAGCACTCTAGCGCCGAACACCGGGGAGCTGTTTTTT. It is translated as CASTLAPNTGELFF.

The CDR3 loop is CASSPHLSSYNEQFF. CDR3 DNA sequence: TGTGCCAGCAGTCCCCATCTGAGCTCCTACAATGAGCAGTTCTTC. This chain connects TRBV6-5 to TRBJ2-1; no clear D gene. The CDR3 extends over 15 amino acids. Germline CDR1 is MNHEY and CDR2 is SVGAGI. V dropped 5 bases and J dropped 0 bases, with 11 bases sitting between them.

This chain links TRBV6-5 with TRBJ1-2; D not certain. The CDR3 runs to 15 residues. V was trimmed by 6 bases and J by 4 bases, leaving 18 bases between them. Germline lookup yields CDR1 MNHEY and CDR2 SVGAGI. CDR3 coding DNA: TGTGCCAGCAGGAGCAGAAACACCCCTGGCTATGGCTACACCTTC. This translates into CASRSRNTPGYGYTF.

A single count supports this clone. The V and J genes are TRBV9 and TRBJ2-7; 9 nucleotides match TRBD2. The trim removed 0 bases at V and 4 bases at J, leaving 17 bases unmatched. The CDR3 runs to 19 residues. Germline V lookup: CDR1 SGDLS, CDR2 YYNGEE. CDR3 residues: CASSVGGISGSTEGYEQYF. The CDR3 bases are TGTGCCAGCAGCGTAGGCGGAATTAGCGGGAGTACTGAAGGTTACGAGCAGTACTTC.

The genes are TRBV11-2 and TRBJ1-1; TRBD1 agrees at 10 bases. CDR3 length: 16 residues. Per the germline V gene, CDR1 is SGHAT and CDR2 is FQNNGV. V gave up 5 bases and J gave up 1 base; unmatched junction bases: 7. CDR3 region: CASSPGQGKWNTEAFF. In nucleotides, the CDR3 is TGTGCCAGCAGCCCGGGACAGGGGAAATGGAACACTGAAGCTTTCTTT.

The chain combines TRBV6-6 with TRBJ2-1; D is unresolved. CDR3 length: 15 residues. Germline loops: CDR1 MNHNY, CDR2 SVGAGI (reference sequence). Trimming cost V 0 bases and J 5 bases, with 11 bases left between them. CDR3 region: CASSYSMRGNNEQFF. CDR3 DNA: TGTGCCAGCAGTTACTCGATGCGCGGCAACAATGAGCAGTTCTTC.

The table lists this clone with a count of one. The chain employs TRBV6-6 and TRBJ2-5; D remains ambiguous. Per germline, CDR1 MNHNY and CDR2 SVGAGI (reference sequence). The V and J ends lost 8 bases and 2 bases respectively, with 9 bases between them. This CDR3 has 12 residues. The CDR3: CASGPTQETQYF. The CDR3 bases are TGTGCCAGCGGGCCAACACAAGAGACCCAGTACTTC.

This rearrangement joins TRBV30 to TRBJ1-5, with 9 bases identical to TRBD1. In germline, CDR1 is GTSNPN, CDR2 SVGIG (reference sequence). There are 15 residues in the CDR3. Trimming took 0 bases from V and 7 from J; bases not matched to a gene: 7. The CDR3 loop is CAWSVSGTGNQPQHF. CDR3 bases: TGTGCCTGGAGTGTAAGCGGGACAGGGAACCAGCCCCAGCATTTT.

This sequence joins TRBV6-5 and TRBJ2-5, with 9 bases fitting TRBD2. This CDR3 comprises 13 residues. V shed 4 bases, J shed 5 bases, and the junction held 2 bases outside the gene matches. Germline loops: CDR1 MNHEY, CDR2 SVGAGI. CDR3 bases: TGTGCCAGCAGTTCCAGCGGGGGGGAGACCCAGTACTTC. Translating it yields CASSSSGGETQYF.

This chain uses TRBV4-1 with TRBJ2-1; 12 bases fit TRBD1. V lost 2 bases to trimming and J lost 8 bases; unmatched junction nucleotides: 4. The CDR3 length is 15 residues. Germline V lookup: CDR1 MGHRA, CDR2 YSYEKL. CDR3 sequence: CASSQPGQGAYEQFF. DNA for the CDR3: TGCGCCAGCAGCCAACCGGGACAGGGGGCGTATGAGCAGTTCTTC.

This sequence joins TRBV18 and TRBJ2-3; D unresolved. The CDR3 sequence is 12 residues long. V lost 3 bases, J lost 4 bases, and 5 bases lay in between. Germline V lookup: CDR1 KGHSH, CDR2 LQKENI. The CDR3 sequence: CASSPVADTQYF. The CDR3, as DNA: TGTGCCAGCTCACCCGTAGCAGATACGCAGTATTTT.

The V gene is TRBV5-1, the J gene TRBJ2-7; D may be TRBD1 (6 bases). There are 14 residues in the CDR3. From germline, CDR1 is SGHRS and CDR2 YFSETQ. Deletions cut 0 bases from V and 4 bases from J, with 11 bases between. The CDR3, as DNA: TGCGCCAGCAGCTTGGACAGGGTAGCGTACGAGCAGTACTTC. Its translation is CASSLDRVAYEQYF.

The chain links TRBV7-2 to TRBJ2-5, with D perhaps matching TRBD1 (5 bases). CDR1 and CDR2 (germline): SGHTA, FQGNSA. The CDR3 sequence is 15 residues long. Trimming cost V 5 bases and J 1 base, with 14 bases left between them. The CDR3 loop reads CASSQTWTFQETQYF. As DNA, the CDR3 is TGTGCCAGCAGCCAGACCTGGACATTCCAAGAGACCCAGTACTTC.

This clone was counted a single time. This chain connects TRBV6-5 to TRBJ1-2; unclear D gene. V shed 6 bases and J shed 8 bases, with 16 bases lying between them. This CDR3 comprises 13 residues. CDR1 is MNHEY, CDR2 SVGAGI, per germline. This CDR3 is CASSLGKSMGYTF. CDR3 nucleotide sequence: TGTGCCAGCAGCTTAGGGAAGTCCATGGGCTACACCTTC.

This chain joins TRBV4-1 and TRBJ2-7; 8 nucleotides line up with TRBD2. This CDR3 region has 16 residues. With V trimmed by 0 bases and J by 6 bases, 10 bases remained unmatched. The V gene's germline CDR1 is MGHRA and CDR2 YSYEKL. The CDR3 DNA reads TGCGCCAGCAGCCAAGAGGCGTCGGGAGGGCCCTTCGAGCAGTACTTC. Translating gives CASSQEASGGPFEQYF.

This chain uses TRBV27 with TRBJ2-1, with 8 bases aligning to TRBD1. The trim removed 4 bases at V and 4 bases at J, leaving 6 bases unmatched. CDR1 MNHEY and CDR2 SMNVEV come from the germline V gene (reference sequence). The CDR3 runs 15 residues. This chain's CDR3 is CASSWSGQGYNEQFF. The CDR3 DNA follows: TGTGCCAGCAGTTGGTCCGGACAGGGTTACAATGAGCAGTTCTTC.

The chain couples TRBV15 to TRBJ2-3, with TRBD1 matching over 8 bases. The ends lost 5 bases at V and 9 bases at J; junction bases unmatched: 10. CDR1 and CDR2 from the germline V gene are LNHNV and YYDKDF (reference sequence). CDR3 length: 14 amino acids. The CDR3, as DNA: TGTGCCACCAGCCCCCGGACAGGGAAGGGAACGCAGTATTTT. Protein: CATSPRTGKGTQYF. The full variable domain, its missing parts supplied by reference TRBV15 and TRBJ2-3, is DAMVIQNPRYQVTQFGKPVTLSCSQTLNHNVMYWYQQKSSQAPKLLFHYYDKDFNNEADTPDNFQSRRPNTSFCFLDIRSPGLGDTAMYLCATSPRTGKGTQYFGPGTRLTVL.

The V and J genes are TRBV30 and TRBJ1-1; unclear D gene. The CDR3 sequence is 13 residues long. V dropped 0 bases and J dropped 7 bases, with 12 bases sitting between them. Germline CDR1 is GTSNPN and CDR2 is SVGIG (reference sequence). For the CDR3, the DNA is TGTGCCTGGAGTGTACTCGCGTTGGGTGAAGCTTTCTTT. Its translation: CAWSVLALGEAFF.

This clone was detected only a few times. The chain links TRBV4-2 to TRBJ2-2; either TRBD1 or TRBD2 may fit D (5 bases each). V was pared by 4 bases and J by 1 base, with 7 bases between. Germline lookup yields CDR1 LGHNA and CDR2 YNFKEQ. The CDR3 covers 14 residues. This CDR3 is CASSRGENTGELFF. As DNA, the CDR3 is TGTGCCAGCAGCCGAGGGGAGAACACCGGGGAGCTGTTTTTT.

This chain joins TRBV4-2 and TRBJ2-1; D might be TRBD1 (5 bases). Germline-derived CDR1 and CDR2 are LGHNA and YNFKEQ. V lost 0 bases, J lost 1 base, and 7 bases lay in between. The CDR3 runs to 15 residues. CDR3 sequence reads: CASSQEQVSYNEQFF. In nucleotides, the CDR3 is TGTGCCAGCAGCCAAGAACAGGTGTCCTACAATGAGCAGTTCTTC.